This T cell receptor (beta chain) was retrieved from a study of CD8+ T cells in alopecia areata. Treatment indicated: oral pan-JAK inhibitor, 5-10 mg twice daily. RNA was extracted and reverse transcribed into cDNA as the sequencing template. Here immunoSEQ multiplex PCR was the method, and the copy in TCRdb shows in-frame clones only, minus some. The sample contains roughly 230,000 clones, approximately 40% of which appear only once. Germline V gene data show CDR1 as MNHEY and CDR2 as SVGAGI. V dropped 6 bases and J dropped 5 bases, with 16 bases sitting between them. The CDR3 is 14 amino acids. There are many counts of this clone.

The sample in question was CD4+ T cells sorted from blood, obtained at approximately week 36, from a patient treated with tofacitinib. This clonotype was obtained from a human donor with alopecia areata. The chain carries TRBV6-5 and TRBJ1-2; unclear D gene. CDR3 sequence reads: CASSFGREIYGYTF. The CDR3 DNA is TGTGCCAGCAGCTTCGGGCGGGAGATATATGGCTACACCTTC.